A selection of T cell receptor beta chains follows, all from one sample in a study of blood T cell repertoires in COVID-19. The method was immunoSEQ multiplex PCR; TCRdb's version includes in-frame clones alone and lacks a portion of them. The sample includes roughly 200,000 clones, about 88% seen only once; the top ten take 3% to 3.5%. The specimen sequenced was peripheral blood. Every receptor here comes from a man aged 60 to 69 with acute or convalescent COVID-19. CDR3s include the opening cysteine and the closing phenylalanine or tryptophan. A D gene is named only where the DNA matches it firmly. Clone size is not always given. Where it is, it says once, few, many or a class for expanded clones.

d_gene,v_gene,abundance,j_gene,len,CDR3nt,CDR3aa
-,TRBV9,-,TRBJ1-4,14,TGTGCCAGCAGCGTAGCATCAACTAATGAAAAACTGTTTTTT,CASSVASTNEKLFF
-,TRBV7-2,-,TRBJ1-3,16,TGTGCCAGCACTCGGTTGGGGGCGGCTTCTGGAAACACCATATATTTT,CASTRLGAASGNTIYF
-,TRBV6-5,-,TRBJ2-5,15,TGTGCCAGCAGTCCGGTTCCTCCTTTGTTGGAGACCCAGTACTTC,CASSPVPPLLETQYF
-,TRBV28,-,TRBJ2-5,11,TGTGCCAGCACTGGTGGGGGGACCCAGTACTTC,CASTGGGTQYF
-,TRBV24-1,-,TRBJ2-1,14,TGTGCCACCAGTGACAGGTTCTCCTACAATGAGCAGTTCTTC,CATSDRFSYNEQFF
TRBD1,TRBV20-1,-,TRBJ1-2,11,TGCAGTGCCGGGACAGGGGTCGGCTACACCTTC,CSAGTGVGYTF
TRBD1,TRBV19,-,TRBJ2-5,14,TGTGCCAGTAAGGGGGGCACAGGGGGCCCGGCCCAGTACTTC,CASKGGTGGPAQYF
TRBD1,TRBV18,-,TRBJ2-7,15,TGTGCCAGCTCACCACTGCCAGGACAGGTATACGAGCAGTACTTC,CASSPLPGQVYEQYF
TRBD1,TRBV13,-,TRBJ2-3,17,TGTGCCAGCAGAACAATAAAAGGGGGCCGGGGCACAGATACGCAGTATTTT,CASRTIKGGRGTDTQYF
TRBD2,TRBV9,-,TRBJ2-1,19,TGTGCCAGCAGCGTCCTGGGCGGGCAGCGGGGGTCGACCTACAATGAGCAGTTCTTC,CASSVLGGQRGSTYNEQFF
TRBD1,TRBV19,-,TRBJ1-1,14,TGTGCCAGTACCCCGGGACAGGTGAACACTGAAGCTTTCTTT,CASTPGQVNTEAFF
TRBD1,TRBV11-2,once,TRBJ1-1,16,TGTGCCAGCAGCTTAGACAGGGGGCAGGGGTACACTGAAGCTTTCTTT,CASSLDRGQGYTEAFF
-,TRBV18,-,TRBJ2-3,13,TGTGCCAGCTCACGGGGGCGCACAGATACGCAGTATTTT,CASSRGRTDTQYF
-,TRBV4-2,few,TRBJ1-5,16,TGTGCCAGCAGCCAAGCGGGGGGATATAGCAATCAGCCCCAGCATTTT,CASSQAGGYSNQPQHF
TRBD1,TRBV3-1/TRBV3-2,-,TRBJ2-7,17,TGTGCCAGCAGCCAAGAGAGGGGGACAGGGGGTTCCTACGAGCAGTACTTC,CASSQERGTGGSYEQYF